Included here is one T cell receptor beta chain sequence, with context. The data belong to a study of blood T cell repertoires in COVID-19. Study-wide context: There were acute and convalescent COVID-19 samples, and they came from the United States, Italy and Spain. T cells, B-cell-depleted T cells, or PBMCs provided the cDNA or gDNA that served as material.

Trimming cost V 0 bases and J 5 bases; bases outside gene matches: 6. The CDR3 spans 15 residues. CDR1 and CDR2 (germline): SGHTA, FQGNSA. How the authors handled the data: Using reference gene primer amplification, nucleated cell counts were estimated. Measured with immunoSEQ multiplex PCR; TCRdb has only the in-frame clones, and not every one. The V and J calls and clone size come from that table; D and trimming were worked out from the DNA. Of more than 350,000 clones listed, more than 70% are singletons. In assigning cohorts, the study relied on participant-reported clinical history. The source material was PBMCs or T cells enriched from blood (not recorded which). The chain recombines TRBV7-2 with TRBJ2-5; 7 nucleotides match TRBD2. This clonotype was obtained from a woman aged 18-29 years who had been exposed to COVID-19. The CDR3 spells CASSLALAFGETQYF. The CDR3 bases are TGTGCCAGCAGCTTAGCACTAGCGTTCGGGGAGACCCAGTACTTC.